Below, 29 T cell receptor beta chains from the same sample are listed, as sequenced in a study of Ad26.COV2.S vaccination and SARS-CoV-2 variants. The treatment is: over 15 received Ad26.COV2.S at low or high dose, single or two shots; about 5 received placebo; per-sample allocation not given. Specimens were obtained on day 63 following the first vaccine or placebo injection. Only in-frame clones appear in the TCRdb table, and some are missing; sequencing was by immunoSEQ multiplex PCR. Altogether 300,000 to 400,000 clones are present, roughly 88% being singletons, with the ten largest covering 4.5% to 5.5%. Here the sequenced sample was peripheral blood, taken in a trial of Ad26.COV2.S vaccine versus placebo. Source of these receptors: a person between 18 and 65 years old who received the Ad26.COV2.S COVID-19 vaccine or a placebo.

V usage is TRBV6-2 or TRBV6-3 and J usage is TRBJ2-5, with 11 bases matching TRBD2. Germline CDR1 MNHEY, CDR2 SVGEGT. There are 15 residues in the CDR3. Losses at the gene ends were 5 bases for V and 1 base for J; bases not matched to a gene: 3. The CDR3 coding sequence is TGTGCCAGCAGTCTGACTAGCGGGATCCAAGAGACCCAGTACTTC. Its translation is CASSLTSGIQETQYF.

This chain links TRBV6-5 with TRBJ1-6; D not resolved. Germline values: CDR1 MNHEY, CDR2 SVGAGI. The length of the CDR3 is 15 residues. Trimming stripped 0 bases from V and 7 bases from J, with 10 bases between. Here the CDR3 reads CASSYSGLWNSPLHF. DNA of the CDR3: TGTGCCAGCAGTTACTCCGGATTATGGAATTCACCCCTCCACTTT.

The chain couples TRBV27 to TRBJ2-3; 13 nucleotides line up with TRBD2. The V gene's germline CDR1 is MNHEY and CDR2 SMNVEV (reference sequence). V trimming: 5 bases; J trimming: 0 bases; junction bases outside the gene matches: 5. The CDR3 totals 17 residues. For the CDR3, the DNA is TGTGCCAGCAGTCCCCTACTAGCGGGAGGGAGCACAGATACGCAGTATTTT. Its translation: CASSPLLAGGSTDTQYF.

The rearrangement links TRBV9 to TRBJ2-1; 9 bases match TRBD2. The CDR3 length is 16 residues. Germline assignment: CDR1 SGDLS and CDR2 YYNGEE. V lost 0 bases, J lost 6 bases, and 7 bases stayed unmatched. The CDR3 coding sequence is TGTGCCAGCAGCGTAGATGCTAGCGGGGTTTCCAATGAGCAGTTCTTC. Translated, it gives CASSVDASGVSNEQFF.

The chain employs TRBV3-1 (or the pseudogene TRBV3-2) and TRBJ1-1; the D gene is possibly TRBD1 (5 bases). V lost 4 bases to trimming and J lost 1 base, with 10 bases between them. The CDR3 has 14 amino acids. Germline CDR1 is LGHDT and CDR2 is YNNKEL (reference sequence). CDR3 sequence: CASSPGEGNTEAFF. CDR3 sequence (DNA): TGTGCCAGCAGCCCGGGGGAGGGGAACACTGAAGCTTTCTTT.

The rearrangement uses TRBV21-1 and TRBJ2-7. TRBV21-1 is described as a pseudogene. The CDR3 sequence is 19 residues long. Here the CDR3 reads CASSKSPGLGEHISYEQYF. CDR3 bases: TGTGCCAGCAGCAAAAGCCCTGGCTTGGGTGAACATATCTCCTACGAGCAGTACTTC.

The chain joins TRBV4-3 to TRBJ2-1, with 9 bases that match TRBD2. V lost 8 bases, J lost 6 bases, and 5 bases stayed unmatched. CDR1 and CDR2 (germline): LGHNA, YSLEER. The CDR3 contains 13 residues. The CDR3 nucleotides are TGCGCCAGCCGAGCGGGAGGCTCCAATGAGCAGTTCTTC. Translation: CASRAGGSNEQFF.

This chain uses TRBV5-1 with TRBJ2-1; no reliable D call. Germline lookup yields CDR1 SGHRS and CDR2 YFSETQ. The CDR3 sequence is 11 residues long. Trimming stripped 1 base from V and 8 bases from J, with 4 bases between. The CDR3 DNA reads TGCGCCAGCAGCTTGTACCATGAGCAGTTCTTC. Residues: CASSLYHEQFF. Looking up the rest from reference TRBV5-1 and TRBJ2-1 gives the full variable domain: KAGVTQTPRYLIKTRGQQVTLSCSPISGHRSVSWYQQTPGQGLQFLFEYFSETQRNKGNFPGRFSGRQFSNSRSEMNVSTLELGDSALYLCASSLYHEQFFGPGTRLTVL.

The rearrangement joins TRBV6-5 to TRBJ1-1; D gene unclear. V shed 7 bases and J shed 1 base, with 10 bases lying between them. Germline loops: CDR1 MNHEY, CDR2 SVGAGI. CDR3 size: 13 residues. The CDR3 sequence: CASKARGNTEAFF. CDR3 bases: TGTGCCAGCAAAGCGCGGGGGAACACTGAAGCTTTCTTT.

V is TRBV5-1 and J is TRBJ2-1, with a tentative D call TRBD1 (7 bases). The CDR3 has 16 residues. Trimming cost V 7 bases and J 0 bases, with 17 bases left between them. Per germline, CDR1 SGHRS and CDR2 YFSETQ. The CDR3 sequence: CASGLQGQSSYNEQFF. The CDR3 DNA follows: TGCGCCAGCGGACTACAGGGACAGTCCTCCTACAATGAGCAGTTCTTC.

CDR3 coding DNA: TGTGCCAGCAGCCCCCTCTCGGGCCCCAAAAACATTCAGTACTTC. Its protein is CASSPLSGPKNIQYF. The J gene is TRBJ2-4, the V gene TRBV11-2, with D unresolved. The V gene lost 5 bases and the J gene lost 2 bases, with 13 bases spanning the gap. CDR1 SGHAT and CDR2 FQNNGV come from the germline V gene. The CDR3 length is 15 residues. The complete variable domain, with remaining parts taken from reference TRBV11-2 and TRBJ2-4, reads EAGVAQSPRYKIIEKRQSVAFWCNPISGHATLYWYQQILGQGPKLLIQFQNNGVVDDSQLPKDRFSAERLKGVDSTLKIQPAKLEDSAVYLCASSPLSGPKNIQYFGAGTRLSVL.

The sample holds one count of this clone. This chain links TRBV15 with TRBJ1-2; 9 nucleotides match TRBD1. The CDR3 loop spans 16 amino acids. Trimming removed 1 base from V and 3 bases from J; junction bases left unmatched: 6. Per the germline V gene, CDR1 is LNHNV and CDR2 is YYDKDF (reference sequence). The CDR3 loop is CATSRVDRGLDYGYTF. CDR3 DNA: TGTGCCACCAGCAGAGTGGACAGGGGTTTAGACTATGGCTACACCTTC. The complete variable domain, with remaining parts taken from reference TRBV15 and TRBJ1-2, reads DAMVIQNPRYQVTQFGKPVTLSCSQTLNHNVMYWYQQKSSQAPKLLFHYYDKDFNNEADTPDNFQSRRPNTSFCFLDIRSPGLGDTAMYLCATSRVDRGLDYGYTFGSGTRLTVV.

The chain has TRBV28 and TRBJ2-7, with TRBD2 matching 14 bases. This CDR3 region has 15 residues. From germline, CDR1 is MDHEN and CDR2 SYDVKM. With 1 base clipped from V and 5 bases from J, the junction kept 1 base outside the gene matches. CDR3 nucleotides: TGTGCCAGCAGTTTATCGGGACTAGCGGGAGACGAGCAGTACGTC. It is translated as CASSLSGLAGDEQYV.

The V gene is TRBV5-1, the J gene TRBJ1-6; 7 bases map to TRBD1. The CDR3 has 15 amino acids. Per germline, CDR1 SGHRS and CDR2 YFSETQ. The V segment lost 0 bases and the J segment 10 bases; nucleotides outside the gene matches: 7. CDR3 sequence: CASSLGAGTDSPLHF. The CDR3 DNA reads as TGCGCCAGCAGCTTGGGCGCAGGGACAGACTCACCCCTCCACTTT.

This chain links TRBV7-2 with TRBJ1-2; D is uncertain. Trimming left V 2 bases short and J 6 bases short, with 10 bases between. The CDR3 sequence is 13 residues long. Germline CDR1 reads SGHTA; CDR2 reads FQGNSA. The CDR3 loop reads CASSLRSGDGYTF. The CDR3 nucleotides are TGTGCCAGCAGCTTAAGGTCCGGCGATGGCTACACCTTC.

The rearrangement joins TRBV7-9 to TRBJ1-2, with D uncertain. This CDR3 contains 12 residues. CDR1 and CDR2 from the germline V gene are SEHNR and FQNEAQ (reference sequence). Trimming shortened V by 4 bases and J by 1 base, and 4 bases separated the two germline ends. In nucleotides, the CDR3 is TGTGCCAGCAGCTCGGATAACTATGGCTACACCTTC. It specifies CASSSDNYGYTF.

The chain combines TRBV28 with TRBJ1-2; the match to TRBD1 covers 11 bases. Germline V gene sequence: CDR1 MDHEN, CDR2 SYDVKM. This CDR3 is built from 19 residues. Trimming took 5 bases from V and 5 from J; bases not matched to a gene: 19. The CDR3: CASSLKVPFGTGGKYGYTF. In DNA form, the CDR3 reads TGTGCCAGCAGTCTTAAGGTCCCCTTCGGGACAGGGGGAAAATATGGCTACACCTTC.

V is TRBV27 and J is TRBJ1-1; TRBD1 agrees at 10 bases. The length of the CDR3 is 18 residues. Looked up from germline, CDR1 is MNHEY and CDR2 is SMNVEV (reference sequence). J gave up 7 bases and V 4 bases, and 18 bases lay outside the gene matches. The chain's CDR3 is CASSSSWTGGIIKVEAFF. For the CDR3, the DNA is TGTGCCAGCAGTTCTTCCTGGACAGGGGGGATTATTAAGGTTGAAGCTTTCTTT.

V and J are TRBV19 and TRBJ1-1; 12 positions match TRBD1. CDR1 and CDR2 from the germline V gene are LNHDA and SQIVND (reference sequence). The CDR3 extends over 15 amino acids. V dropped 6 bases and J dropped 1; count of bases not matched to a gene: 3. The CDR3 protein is CASRGTGGPNTEAFF. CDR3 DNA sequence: TGTGCCAGTAGGGGGACAGGGGGCCCGAACACTGAAGCTTTCTTT.

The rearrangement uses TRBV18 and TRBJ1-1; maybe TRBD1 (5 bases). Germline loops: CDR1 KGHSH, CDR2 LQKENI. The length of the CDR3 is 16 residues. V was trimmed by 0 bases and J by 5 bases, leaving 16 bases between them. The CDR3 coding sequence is TGTGCCAGCTCACCACCTATCGCGGGGGTTTGGACTGAAGCTTTCTTT. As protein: CASSPPIAGVWTEAFF.

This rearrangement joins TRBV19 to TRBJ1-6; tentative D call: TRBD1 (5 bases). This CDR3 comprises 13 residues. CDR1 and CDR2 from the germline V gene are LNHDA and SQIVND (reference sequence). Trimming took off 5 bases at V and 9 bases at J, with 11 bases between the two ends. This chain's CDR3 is CASSQGLSSPLHF. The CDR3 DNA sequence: TGTGCCAGTAGTCAGGGTTTAAGTTCACCCCTCCACTTT.

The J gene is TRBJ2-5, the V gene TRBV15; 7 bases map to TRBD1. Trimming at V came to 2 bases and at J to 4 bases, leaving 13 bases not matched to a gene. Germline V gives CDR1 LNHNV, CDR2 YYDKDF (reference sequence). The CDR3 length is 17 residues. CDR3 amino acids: CATSRMEDRTYGETQYF. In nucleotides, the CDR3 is TGTGCCACCAGCAGAATGGAGGACAGGACATACGGAGAGACCCAGTACTTC.

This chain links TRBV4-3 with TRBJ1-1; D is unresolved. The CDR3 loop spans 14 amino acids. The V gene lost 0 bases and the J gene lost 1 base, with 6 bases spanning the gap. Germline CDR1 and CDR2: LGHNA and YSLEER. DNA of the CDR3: TGCGCCAGCAGCCAAGATTACGGGAACACTGAAGCTTTCTTT. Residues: CASSQDYGNTEAFF.

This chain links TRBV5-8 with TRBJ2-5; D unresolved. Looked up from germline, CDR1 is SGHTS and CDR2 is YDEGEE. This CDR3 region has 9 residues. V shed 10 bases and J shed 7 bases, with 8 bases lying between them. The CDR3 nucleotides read TGTGCCCTCTTAGGGACCCAGTACTTC. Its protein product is CALLGTQYF.

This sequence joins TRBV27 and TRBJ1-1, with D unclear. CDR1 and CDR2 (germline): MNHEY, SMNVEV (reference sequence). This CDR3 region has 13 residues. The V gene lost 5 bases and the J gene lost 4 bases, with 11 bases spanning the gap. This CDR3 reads CASSTSMITEAFF. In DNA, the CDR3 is TGTGCCAGCAGTACCTCAATGATCACTGAAGCTTTCTTT.

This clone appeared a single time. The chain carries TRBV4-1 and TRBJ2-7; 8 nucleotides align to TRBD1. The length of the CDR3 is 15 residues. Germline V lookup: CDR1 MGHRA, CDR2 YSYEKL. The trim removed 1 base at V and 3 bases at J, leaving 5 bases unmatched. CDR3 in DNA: TGCGCCAGCAGCCAAGGGACAGGGAATCACTACGAGCAGTACGTC. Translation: CASSQGTGNHYEQYV.

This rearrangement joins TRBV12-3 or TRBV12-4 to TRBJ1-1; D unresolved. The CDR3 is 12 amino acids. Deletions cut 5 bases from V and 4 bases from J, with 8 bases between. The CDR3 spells CASSLDGTEAFF. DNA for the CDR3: TGTGCCAGCAGTCTGGACGGCACTGAAGCTTTCTTT.

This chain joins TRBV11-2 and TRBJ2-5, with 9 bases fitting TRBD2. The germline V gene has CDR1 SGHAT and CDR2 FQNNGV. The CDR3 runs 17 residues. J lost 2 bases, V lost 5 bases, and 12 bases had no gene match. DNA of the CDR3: TGTGCCAGCAGCCCACCAGGCGCGGGGGGGGGACAAGAGACCCAGTACTTC. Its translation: CASSPPGAGGGQETQYF.

CDR3 residues: CASSQSVAGTTGELFF. CDR3 DNA: TGCGCCAGCAGCCAATCGGTGGCGGGAACCACCGGGGAGCTGTTTTTT. The chain is built from TRBV4-3 and TRBJ2-2; the D gene is possibly TRBD2 (6 bases). Germline CDR1 and CDR2: LGHNA and YSLEER. V was clipped by 2 bases and J by 4 bases, with 14 bases between them. The CDR3 has 16 residues.